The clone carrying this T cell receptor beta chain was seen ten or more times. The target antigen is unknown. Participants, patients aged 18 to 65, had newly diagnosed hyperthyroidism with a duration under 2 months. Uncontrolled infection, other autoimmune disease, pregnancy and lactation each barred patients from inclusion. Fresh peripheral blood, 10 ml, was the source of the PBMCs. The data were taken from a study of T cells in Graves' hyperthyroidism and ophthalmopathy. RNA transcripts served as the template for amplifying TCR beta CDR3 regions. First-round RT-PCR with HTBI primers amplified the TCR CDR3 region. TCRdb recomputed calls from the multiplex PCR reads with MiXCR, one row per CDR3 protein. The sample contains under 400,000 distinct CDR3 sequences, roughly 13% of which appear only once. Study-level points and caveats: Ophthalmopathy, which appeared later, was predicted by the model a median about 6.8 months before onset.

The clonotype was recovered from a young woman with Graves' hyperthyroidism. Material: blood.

CDR3 residues: CASSFPLGGNTEAFF. The CDR3 DNA reads as TGTGCCAGCAGTTTCCCCTTGGGCGGCAACACTGAAGCTTTCTTT. V gene TRBV12-3 or TRBV12-4 combines with J gene TRBJ1-1; D not certain. The CDR3 is made up of 15 amino acids. V was shortened by 3 bases and J by 2 bases, with 13 bases between the two germline ends.